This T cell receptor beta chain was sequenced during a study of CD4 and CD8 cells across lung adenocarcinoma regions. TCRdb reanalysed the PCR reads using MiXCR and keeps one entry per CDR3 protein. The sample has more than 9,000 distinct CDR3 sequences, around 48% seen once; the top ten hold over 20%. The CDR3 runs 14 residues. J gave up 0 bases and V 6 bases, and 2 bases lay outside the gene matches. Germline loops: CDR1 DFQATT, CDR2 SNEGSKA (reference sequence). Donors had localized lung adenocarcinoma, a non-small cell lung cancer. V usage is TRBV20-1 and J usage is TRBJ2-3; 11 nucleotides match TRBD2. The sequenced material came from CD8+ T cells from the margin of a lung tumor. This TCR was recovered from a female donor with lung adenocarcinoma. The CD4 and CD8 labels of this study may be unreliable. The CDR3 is CSARLAGSTDTQYF. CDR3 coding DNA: TGCAGTGCAAGACTAGCGGGGAGCACAGATACGCAGTATTTT.